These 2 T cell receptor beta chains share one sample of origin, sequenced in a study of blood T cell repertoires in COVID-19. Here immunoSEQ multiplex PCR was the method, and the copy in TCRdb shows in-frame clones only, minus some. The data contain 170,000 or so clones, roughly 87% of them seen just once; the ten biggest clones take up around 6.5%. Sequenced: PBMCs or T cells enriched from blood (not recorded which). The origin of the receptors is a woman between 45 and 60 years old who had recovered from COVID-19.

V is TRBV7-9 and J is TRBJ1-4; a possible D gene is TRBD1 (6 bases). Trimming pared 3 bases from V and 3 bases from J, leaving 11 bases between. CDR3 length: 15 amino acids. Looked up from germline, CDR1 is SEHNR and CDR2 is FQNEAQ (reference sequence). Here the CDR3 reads CASSFSDSPNEKLFF. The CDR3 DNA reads TGTGCCAGCAGCTTTTCGGACAGCCCTAATGAAAAACTGTTTTTT. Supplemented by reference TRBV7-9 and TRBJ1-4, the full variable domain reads DTGVSQNPRHKITKRGQNVTFRCDPISEHNRLYWYRQTLGQGPEFLTYFQNEAQLEKSRLLSDRFSAERPKGSFSTLEIQRTEQGDSAMYLCASSFSDSPNEKLFFGSGTQLSVL.

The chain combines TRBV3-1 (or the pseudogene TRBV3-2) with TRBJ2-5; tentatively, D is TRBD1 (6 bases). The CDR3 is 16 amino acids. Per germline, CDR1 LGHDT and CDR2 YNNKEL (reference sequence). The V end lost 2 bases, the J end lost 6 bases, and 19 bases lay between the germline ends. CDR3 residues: CASSQRSEGQGKTQYF. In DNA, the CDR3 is TGTGCCAGCAGCCAAAGATCAGAGGGACAAGGGAAGACCCAGTACTTC.